The 2 T cell receptor beta chains below come from one sample, sequenced in a study of cytomegalovirus exposure and HLA in healthy donors. The PCR employed 60 Vbeta primers together with 13 Jbeta primers. TCRdb keeps only in-frame clones here, not all; method: immunoSEQ multiplex PCR. The sample's table shows under 200,000 clones. The sequenced sample was PBMCs. The receptors stem from a woman in her late teens or twenties in good health and CMV-seropositive.

The J gene is TRBJ2-1, the V gene TRBV5-6, with D perhaps TRBD2 (6 bases). Germline CDR1 and CDR2: SGHDT and YYEEEE. The length of the CDR3 is 16 residues. Trimming took off 4 bases at V and 4 bases at J, with 18 bases between the two ends. CDR3 bases: TGTGCCAGCAGCCACGATTCGGGACTGTCATACAATGAGCAGTTCTTC. This sequence encodes CASSHDSGLSYNEQFF.

V and J are TRBV27 and TRBJ2-7; D is unclear. CDR1 and CDR2 (germline): MNHEY, SMNVEV (reference sequence). V shed 7 bases and J shed 0 bases, with 10 bases lying between them. This CDR3 spans 13 amino acids. The CDR3 region is CASNPIDSYEQYF. The CDR3 DNA follows: TGTGCCAGCAACCCCATAGACTCCTACGAGCAGTACTTC.